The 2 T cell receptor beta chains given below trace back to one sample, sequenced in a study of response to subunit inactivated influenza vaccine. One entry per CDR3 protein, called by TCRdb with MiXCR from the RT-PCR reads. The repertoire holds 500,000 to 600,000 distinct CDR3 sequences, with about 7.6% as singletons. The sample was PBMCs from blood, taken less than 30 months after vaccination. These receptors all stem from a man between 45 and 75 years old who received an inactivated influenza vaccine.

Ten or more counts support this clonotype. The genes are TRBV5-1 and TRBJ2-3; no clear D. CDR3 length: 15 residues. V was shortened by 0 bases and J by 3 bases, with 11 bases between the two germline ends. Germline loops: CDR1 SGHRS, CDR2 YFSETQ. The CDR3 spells CASSLVGIQTDTQYF. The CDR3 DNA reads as TGCGCCAGCAGCTTGGTAGGGATCCAGACAGATACGCAGTATTTT.

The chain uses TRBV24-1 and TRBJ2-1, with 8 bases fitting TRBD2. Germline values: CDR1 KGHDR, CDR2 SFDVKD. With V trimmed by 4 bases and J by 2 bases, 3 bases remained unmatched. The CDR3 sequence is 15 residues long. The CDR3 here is CATSEGRGAYNEQFF. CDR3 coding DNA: TGTGCCACCAGTGAAGGGCGGGGGGCCTACAATGAGCAGTTCTTC.